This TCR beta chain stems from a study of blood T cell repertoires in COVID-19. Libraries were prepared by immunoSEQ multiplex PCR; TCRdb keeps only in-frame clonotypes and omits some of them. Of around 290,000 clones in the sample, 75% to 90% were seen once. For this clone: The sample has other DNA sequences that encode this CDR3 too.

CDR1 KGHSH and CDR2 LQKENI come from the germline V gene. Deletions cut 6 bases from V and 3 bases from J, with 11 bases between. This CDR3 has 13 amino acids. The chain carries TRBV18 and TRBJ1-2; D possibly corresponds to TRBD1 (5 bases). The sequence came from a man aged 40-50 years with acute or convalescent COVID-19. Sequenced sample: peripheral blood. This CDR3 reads CASSPTGDYGYTF. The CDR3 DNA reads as TGTGCCAGCTCCCCTACGGGGGACTATGGCTACACCTTC.